This TCR beta chain was observed in a study of response to subunit inactivated influenza vaccine. Study-wide points: The authors suggested that few new T cells are recruited per seasonal influenza vaccination.

This CDR3 has 15 amino acids. Trimming removed 0 bases at V and 8 bases at J, with 14 bases between. In germline, CDR1 is MNHEY, CDR2 SMNVEV (reference sequence). In its sample, this clonotype was seen a few times. Antigen specificity is unknown. TCRdb reanalysed the RT-PCR reads using MiXCR and keeps one entry per CDR3 protein. The table has 500,000 or so distinct CDR3 sequences, more than 15% seen once. The sample was CD4+ T cells sorted from PBMCs, taken approximately 25 months after vaccination. The origin of this receptor is a man between 50 and 75 years old who received an inactivated influenza vaccine. The chain employs TRBV27 and TRBJ2-4; D is possibly TRBD1 or TRBD2 (5 bases each). CDR3 sequence: CASSLSGRARDIQYF. The CDR3 region has the DNA TGTGCCAGCAGTTTATCGGGCAGGGCGAGGGACATTCAGTACTTC.